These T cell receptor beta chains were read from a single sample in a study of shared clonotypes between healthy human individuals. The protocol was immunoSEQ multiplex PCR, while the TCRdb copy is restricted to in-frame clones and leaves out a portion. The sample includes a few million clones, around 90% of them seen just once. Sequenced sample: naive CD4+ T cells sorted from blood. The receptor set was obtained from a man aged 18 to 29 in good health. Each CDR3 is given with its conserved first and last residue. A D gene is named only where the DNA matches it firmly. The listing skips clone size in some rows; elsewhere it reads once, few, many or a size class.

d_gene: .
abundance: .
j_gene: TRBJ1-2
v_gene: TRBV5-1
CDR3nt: TGCGCCAGCAGCTCCCAGGGCGATTTTATCTATGGCTACACCTTC
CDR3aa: CASSSQGDFIYGYTF

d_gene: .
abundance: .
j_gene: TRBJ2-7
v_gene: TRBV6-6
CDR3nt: TGTGCCAGCAGTTACTCCGGTGGGAATTACGAGCAGTACTTC
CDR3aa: CASSYSGGNYEQYF

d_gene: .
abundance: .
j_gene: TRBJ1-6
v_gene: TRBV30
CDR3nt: TGTGCCTGGAGTGAGGACAGATATAATTCACCCCTCCACTTT
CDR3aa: CAWSEDRYNSPLHF

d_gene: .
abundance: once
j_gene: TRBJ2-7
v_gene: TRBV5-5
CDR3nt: TGTGCCAGCAGCTTTTTTCAACAGTCAGGATTCTACGAGCAGTACTTC
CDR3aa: CASSFFQQSGFYEQYF

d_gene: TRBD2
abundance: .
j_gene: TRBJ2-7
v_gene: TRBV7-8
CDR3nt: TGTGCCAGCAGCTTACCCCCCGGCGGTAGCGGGGGGAGTGAGCAGTACTTC
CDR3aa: CASSLPPGGSGGSEQYF

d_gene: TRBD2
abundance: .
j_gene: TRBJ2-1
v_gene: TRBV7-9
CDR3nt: TGTGCCAGCAGCCGCGGGGGAACCTACAATGAGCAGTTCTTC
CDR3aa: CASSRGGTYNEQFF

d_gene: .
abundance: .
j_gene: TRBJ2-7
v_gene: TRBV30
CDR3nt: TGTGCCTGGAGCCTTGGGGGATTATACGAGCAGTACTTC
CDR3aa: CAWSLGGLYEQYF

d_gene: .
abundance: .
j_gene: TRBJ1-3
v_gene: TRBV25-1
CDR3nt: TGTGCCAGCAGTGAGCCCGGGAGCTCTGGAAACACCATATATTTT
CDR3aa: CASSEPGSSGNTIYF

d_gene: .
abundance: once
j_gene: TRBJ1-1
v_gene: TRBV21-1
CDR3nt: TGTGCCAGCAGCATTGTCGGGGACAGTAGAAACACTGAAGCTTTCTTT
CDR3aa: CASSIVGDSRNTEAFF

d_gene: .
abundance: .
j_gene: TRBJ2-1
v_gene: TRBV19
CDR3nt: TGTGCCAGTAGGAAGAACAATGAGCAGTTCTTC
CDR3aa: CASRKNNEQFF

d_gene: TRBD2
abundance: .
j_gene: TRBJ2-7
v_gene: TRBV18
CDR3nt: TGTGCCAGCGGTCTAGCGGGAGTCAACGAGCAGTACTTC
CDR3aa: CASGLAGVNEQYF

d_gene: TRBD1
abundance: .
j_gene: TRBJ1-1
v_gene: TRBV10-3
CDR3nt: TGTGCCATCAGGTCAGGGGGCAGGACTGAAGCTTTCTTT
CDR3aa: CAIRSGGRTEAFF

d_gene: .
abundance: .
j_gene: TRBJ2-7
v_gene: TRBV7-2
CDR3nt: TGTGCCAGCAGCTTGGTCCGTGGGAGGAGAAGCGAAACCTACGAGCAGTACTTC
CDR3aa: CASSLVRGRRSETYEQYF

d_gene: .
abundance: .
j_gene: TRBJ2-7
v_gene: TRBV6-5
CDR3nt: TGTGCCAGCAGGGTGGGACGTTACTACGAGCAGTACTTC
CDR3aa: CASRVGRYYEQYF

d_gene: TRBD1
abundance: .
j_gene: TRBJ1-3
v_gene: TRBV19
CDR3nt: TGTGCCAGTACCCTGGGACAGAAACCTGGAAACACCATATATTTT
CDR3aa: CASTLGQKPGNTIYF

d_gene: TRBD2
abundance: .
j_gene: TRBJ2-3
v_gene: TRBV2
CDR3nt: TGTGCCAGCAGTGAGGAGCGGGGCGACACAGATACGCAGTATTTT
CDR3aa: CASSEERGDTDTQYF

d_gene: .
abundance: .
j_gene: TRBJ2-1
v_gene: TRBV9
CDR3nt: TGTGCCAGCAGCGTAGGACATAGCTCCTACAATGAGCAGTTCTTC
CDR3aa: CASSVGHSSYNEQFF

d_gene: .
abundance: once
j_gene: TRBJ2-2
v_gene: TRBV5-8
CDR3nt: TGTGCCAGCAGCCCGTGGACATTCACCGGGAGCGGTAACACCGGGGAGCTGTTTTTT
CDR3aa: CASSPWTFTGSGNTGELFF

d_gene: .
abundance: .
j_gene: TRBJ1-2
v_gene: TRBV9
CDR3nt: TGTGCCAGCAGCGTAGGTGGGACTCCTCACTATGGCTACACCTTC
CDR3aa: CASSVGGTPHYGYTF

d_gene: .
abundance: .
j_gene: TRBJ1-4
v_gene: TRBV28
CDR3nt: TGTGCCAGCAGTTTCCGACAGGCAACTAATGAAAAACTGTTTTTT
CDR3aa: CASSFRQATNEKLFF